What follows describes a single T cell receptor beta chain. Profiling relied on immunoSEQ multiplex PCR, and the TCRdb table lists in-frame clones only, not all of them. Among 150,000 or so clones listed, 85% to 95% were seen once. The sample comes from a study of blood T cell repertoires in COVID-19. On the study more broadly: The analysed material was cDNA or gDNA that came from T cells, B-cell-depleted T cells, or PBMCs.

This CDR3 is built from 17 residues. Trimming took 5 bases from V and 2 from J; bases not matched to a gene: 11. Germline CDR1 and CDR2: MNHEY and SVGEGT. Sequencing was performed on peripheral blood. The chain carries TRBV6-2 or TRBV6-3 and TRBJ2-7; 11 nucleotides agree with TRBD2. The source is a woman between 50 and 59 years old with acute or convalescent COVID-19. The CDR3 DNA reads as TGTGCCAGCAGTCCGGGACTAGCGGCCACGGCCCCCTACGAGCAGTACTTC. It yields the protein CASSPGLAATAPYEQYF.